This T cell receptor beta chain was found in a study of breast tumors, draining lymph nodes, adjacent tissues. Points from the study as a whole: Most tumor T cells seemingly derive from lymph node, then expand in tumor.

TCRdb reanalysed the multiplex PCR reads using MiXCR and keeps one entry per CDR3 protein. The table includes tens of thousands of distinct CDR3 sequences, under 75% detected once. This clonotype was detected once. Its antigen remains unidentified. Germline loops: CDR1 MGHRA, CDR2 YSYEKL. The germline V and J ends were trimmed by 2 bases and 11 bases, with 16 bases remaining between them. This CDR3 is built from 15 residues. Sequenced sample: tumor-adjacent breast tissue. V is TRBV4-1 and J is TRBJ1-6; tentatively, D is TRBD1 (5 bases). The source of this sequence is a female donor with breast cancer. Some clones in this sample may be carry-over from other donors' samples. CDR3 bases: TGCGCCAGCAGCCAAATGGGACTCGATCGTCCACCCCTCCACTTT. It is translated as CASSQMGLDRPPLHF.